The present TCR beta chain was sequenced within a study of cytomegalovirus exposure and HLA in healthy donors. Study results and caveats: Reportedly, TCR beta sequences accurately predicted HLA-A and HLA-B alleles in most subjects. TCR association rates varied by HLA locus in a later analysis, with DRB1 highest and HLA-C lowest. Immune exposure information available was restricted to CMV serostatus.

Germline CDR1 reads MNHNY; CDR2 reads SVGAGI (reference sequence). CDR3 size: 13 residues. V gave up 8 bases and J gave up 5 bases; unmatched junction bases: 6. Points on this clone: Its target is not known.

Primers included in the PCR were 60 Vbeta and 13 Jbeta primers. In the original workflow: A follow-up analysis tallied some 80 million unique TCR beta chains, roughly 11 million shared. Sequencing was performed with immunoSEQ multiplex PCR; in TCRdb, only in-frame clones are kept and a portion is missing. For V, J and clone size, that table is used; D and trimming come from the DNA. The sample shows 75,000 to 90,000 clones, around 68% of them seen only once. The TCR comes from a man younger than 45 in good health and CMV-seropositive. The sequencing input was PBMCs. The chain is built from TRBV6-6 and TRBJ2-3; 8 bases align to TRBD2. In nucleotides, the CDR3 is TGTGCCAGCCAGCGGGAGATAATAGATACGCAGTATTTT. It specifies CASQREIIDTQYF.